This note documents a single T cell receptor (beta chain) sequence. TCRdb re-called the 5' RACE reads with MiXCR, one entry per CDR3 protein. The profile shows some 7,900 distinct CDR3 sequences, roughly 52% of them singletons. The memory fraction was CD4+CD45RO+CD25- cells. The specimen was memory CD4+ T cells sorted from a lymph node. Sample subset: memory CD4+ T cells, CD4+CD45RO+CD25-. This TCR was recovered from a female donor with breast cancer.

CDR3 in DNA: TGTGCCTCATCGCCTAGTTCTGGCGGCGGTGAGCAGTTCTTC. Translated, it gives CASSPSSGGGEQFF. The rearrangement joins TRBV7-3 to TRBJ2-1, with no clear D. The CDR3 is made up of 14 amino acids. V lost 11 bases, J lost 9 bases, and 23 bases lay in between. In germline, CDR1 is SGHTA, CDR2 FQGTGA.